The 23 T cell receptor beta chains given below trace back to one sample, sequenced in a study of blood T cell repertoires in COVID-19 (dated by TCRdb to about 2020). The library was produced with the immunoSEQ multiplex PCR assay. The table was pulled from immuneACCESS by TCRdb, which kept in-frame rearrangements only. Such tables lose some clones; where checked, under half of the loss comes from unresolved V genes, and the rest has no known cause. Recorded for this sample are about 39,000 clones; roughly 85% of them occurred a single time. The biggest ten clones account for over 8.5% of the sample. Material for sequencing was peripheral blood. These TCRs come from a human donor in a cohort sampled during active COVID-19.

This clone was seen only a few times. The chain combines TRBV12-3 or TRBV12-4 with TRBJ1-1, with D hard to call. The CDR3 length is 13 residues. The V and J ends lost 6 bases and 1 base respectively, with 9 bases between them. The CDR3 coding sequence is TGTGCCAGCAGGTCCGGGTGGAACACTGAAGCTTTCTTT. As protein: CASRSGWNTEAFF.

The rearrangement joins TRBV6-6 to TRBJ1-5; D call uncertain. With 8 bases removed from V and 1 base from J, the gap between germline ends came to 9 bases. CDR1 is MNHNY, CDR2 SVGAGI, per germline (reference sequence). This CDR3 has 13 amino acids. In nucleotides, the CDR3 is TGTGCCAGCTTATCGACAAGCAATCAGCCCCAGCATTTT. Translation: CASLSTSNQPQHF.

The chain links TRBV11-2 to TRBJ2-7; D remains unclear. The CDR3 runs to 12 residues. The germline gives CDR1 SGHAT, CDR2 FQNNGV. V was pared by 3 bases and J by 5 bases, with 8 bases between. CDR3 sequence reads: CASSLRSNEQYF. The CDR3 DNA reads as TGTGCCAGCAGCTTGAGGTCCAACGAGCAGTACTTC.

The chain combines TRBV7-9 with TRBJ2-7; no clear D gene. The CDR3 is made up of 13 amino acids. The germline gives CDR1 SEHNR, CDR2 FQNEAQ (reference sequence). Trimming cost V 6 bases and J 0 bases, with 9 bases left between them. CDR3 sequence reads: CASRPGASYEQYF. The CDR3 DNA reads TGTGCCAGCAGACCCGGAGCCTCCTACGAGCAGTACTTC.

J is TRBJ1-5 and V is TRBV7-3; D possibly corresponds to TRBD1 (5 bases). Trimming removed 2 bases at V and 3 bases at J, with 11 bases between. This CDR3 comprises 15 residues. Per germline, CDR1 SGHTA and CDR2 FQGTGA. The CDR3 loop is CASSLPRADNQPQHF. CDR3 DNA sequence: TGTGCCAGCAGCTTACCCAGGGCGGACAATCAGCCCCAGCATTTT.

The J gene is TRBJ1-2, the V gene TRBV5-1, with D maybe TRBD1 (6 bases). The CDR3 extends over 14 amino acids. Looked up from germline, CDR1 is SGHRS and CDR2 is YFSETQ. V lost 4 bases, J lost 4 bases, and 14 bases lay in between. The DNA of the CDR3 is TGCGCCAGCAGCCCCGAACAGGGAACCTATGGCTACACCTTC. Translation: CASSPEQGTYGYTF. The full variable domain, its missing parts supplied by reference TRBV5-1 and TRBJ1-2, is KAGVTQTPRYLIKTRGQQVTLSCSPISGHRSVSWYQQTPGQGLQFLFEYFSETQRNKGNFPGRFSGRQFSNSRSEMNVSTLELGDSALYLCASSPEQGTYGYTFGSGTRLTVV.

This chain links TRBV3-1 (or the pseudogene TRBV3-2) with TRBJ2-7, with 7 bases identical to TRBD2. V was pared by 0 bases and J by 8 bases, with 10 bases of the junction left unmatched. There are 15 residues in the CDR3. Germline values: CDR1 LGHDT, CDR2 YNNKEL (reference sequence). The CDR3 sequence is CASSQDLREGGQQYF. Here the CDR3 DNA reads TGTGCCAGCAGCCAAGATCTGAGGGAGGGCGGCCAGCAGTACTTC.

V is TRBV9 and J is TRBJ2-2; possibly TRBD2 for D (6 bases). V was clipped by 0 bases and J by 4 bases, with 13 bases between them. The CDR3 length is 16 residues. Germline-derived CDR1 and CDR2 are SGDLS and YYNGEE. This CDR3 is CASSVVGGWSTGELFF. CDR3 in DNA: TGTGCCAGCAGCGTAGTCGGAGGGTGGAGCACCGGGGAGCTGTTTTTT.

The V gene is TRBV6-5, the J gene TRBJ1-2; D might be TRBD1 (6 bases). CDR3 length: 13 residues. V lost 5 bases and J 1 base, leaving 8 bases between the germline ends. In germline, CDR1 is MNHEY, CDR2 SVGAGI. CDR3 loop: CASSRDNNYGYTF. The CDR3 bases are TGTGCCAGCAGTAGGGACAATAACTATGGCTACACCTTC.

This chain joins TRBV5-6 and TRBJ1-4; D is unresolved. The CDR3 spans 13 residues. Trimming removed 6 bases from V and 3 bases from J, with 9 bases in between. Germline V gives CDR1 SGHDT, CDR2 YYEEEE. The DNA for the CDR3 is TGTGCCAGCAACTCCGGTCCTAATGAAAAACTGTTTTTT. Translated: CASNSGPNEKLFF.

This rearrangement joins TRBV15 to TRBJ1-2, with D tentatively TRBD1 (6 bases). Per the germline V gene, CDR1 is LNHNV and CDR2 is YYDKDF (reference sequence). This CDR3 comprises 16 residues. V lost 0 bases and J lost 3, with 14 bases in between. CDR3 in DNA: TGTGCCACCAGCAGAGAAGGGGGGGGCCGGGACTATGGCTACACCTTC. Translated: CATSREGGGRDYGYTF.

A few counts support this clone. CDR3 in DNA: TGTGCCAGTATGACCCCGGGGGGGAACACTGAAGCTTTCTTT. It yields the protein CASMTPGGNTEAFF. The V call is TRBV19, the J call TRBJ1-1; D is perhaps TRBD1 (5 bases). CDR1 and CDR2 (germline): LNHDA, SQIVND (reference sequence). The CDR3 extends over 14 amino acids. Trimming removed 7 bases at V and 1 base at J, with 13 bases between.

This clone came up once. The chain recombines TRBV3-1 (or the pseudogene TRBV3-2) with TRBJ2-4, with D hard to call. The length of the CDR3 is 14 residues. The V gene lost 6 bases and the J gene lost 4 bases, with 13 bases spanning the gap. CDR1 is LGHDT, CDR2 YNNKEL, per germline (reference sequence). In DNA form, the CDR3 reads TGTGCCAGCAGACAAAGGCGGCAGAAAAACATTCAGTACTTC. This encodes CASRQRRQKNIQYF.

This clone was seen a handful of times. The J gene is TRBJ2-6, the V gene TRBV4-3; D is unresolved. V was trimmed by 1 base and J by 2 bases, leaving 3 bases between them. Germline V gene lookup returns CDR1 LGHNA and CDR2 YSLEER. This CDR3 region has 14 residues. The CDR3 reads CASSQGTGANVLTF. The CDR3 bases are TGCGCCAGCAGCCAAGGTACTGGGGCCAACGTCCTGACTTTC.

The CDR3 reads CASSYGPVSRGNIQYF. Written as DNA, the CDR3 is TGTGCCAGCAGTTACGGGCCTGTGTCTCGGGGGAACATTCAGTACTTC. The chain has TRBV6-5 and TRBJ2-4, with a possible D match to TRBD2 (6 bases). Trimming cost V 2 bases and J 7 bases, with 18 bases left between them. Germline loops: CDR1 MNHEY, CDR2 SVGAGI. The CDR3 totals 16 residues.

This chain links TRBV30 with TRBJ2-2, with TRBD1 matching over 9 bases. The CDR3 runs to 14 residues. Germline CDR1 GTSNPN, CDR2 SVGIG (reference sequence). V trimming: 4 bases; J trimming: 6 bases; junction bases outside the gene matches: 6. The CDR3 loop reads CAWKTGGIAGELFF. As DNA, the CDR3 is TGTGCCTGGAAGACAGGGGGAATCGCCGGGGAGCTGTTTTTT.

This clone was seen only a few times. The chain has TRBV19 and TRBJ2-1; the match to TRBD2 covers 7 bases. This CDR3 contains 14 residues. Germline V gene lookup returns CDR1 LNHDA and CDR2 SQIVND (reference sequence). V was pared by 1 base and J by 4 bases, with 1 base of the junction left unmatched. CDR3 residues: CASSIGTRYNEQFF. DNA of the CDR3: TGTGCCAGTAGTATAGGGACTAGATACAATGAGCAGTTCTTC. Together with reference TRBV19 and TRBJ2-1, the CDR3 gives the full variable domain: DGGITQSPKYLFRKEGQNVTLSCEQNLNHDAMYWYRQDPGQGLRLIYYSQIVNDFQKGDIAEGYSVSREKKESFPLTVTSAQKNPTAFYLCASSIGTRYNEQFFGPGTRLTVL.

This chain links TRBV5-1 with TRBJ1-1; D not resolved. The length of the CDR3 is 14 residues. The V gene's germline CDR1 is SGHRS and CDR2 YFSETQ. V lost 4 bases and J 3 bases, leaving 13 bases between the germline ends. The CDR3 spells CASSTQTLDTEAFF. CDR3 DNA sequence: TGCGCCAGCAGCACACAGACCCTCGACACTGAAGCTTTCTTT.

V gene TRBV19 combines with J gene TRBJ1-6, with 8 bases matching TRBD1. The length of the CDR3 is 14 residues. With V trimmed by 5 bases and J by 8 bases, 5 bases remained unmatched. Germline assignment: CDR1 LNHDA and CDR2 SQIVND (reference sequence). In DNA form, the CDR3 reads TGTGCCAGTAGTCAGACAGGGGTAGATTCACCCCTCCACTTT. Translated: CASSQTGVDSPLHF.

CDR3 nucleotide sequence: TGTGCCAGCAGCCAAGCCCTAGCTAGCGGGGGGGAAGAGACCCAGTACTTC. Its translation: CASSQALASGGEETQYF. The V and J genes are TRBV4-2 and TRBJ2-5; 12 bases align to TRBD2. With V trimmed by 1 base and J by 3 bases, 6 bases remained unmatched. The germline gives CDR1 LGHNA, CDR2 YNFKEQ. The CDR3 extends over 17 amino acids.

The rearrangement joins TRBV6-5 to TRBJ2-7, with D maybe TRBD1 (7 bases). CDR3 length: 14 amino acids. Looked up from germline, CDR1 is MNHEY and CDR2 is SVGAGI. The ends were cut back, 4 bases at V and 8 bases at J, with 18 bases in the middle. CDR3 bases: TGTGCCAGCAGTTTGCAAGGGGGCGCGGGGAAGCAGTACTTC. It is translated as CASSLQGGAGKQYF.

CDR3 coding DNA: TGTGCCAGCAGTTTATCAGGGACAGGGGGCGAGCAGTACTTC. Its translation: CASSLSGTGGEQYF. The genes are TRBV27 and TRBJ2-7, with TRBD1 identical over 11 bases. This CDR3 region has 14 residues. Germline loops: CDR1 MNHEY, CDR2 SMNVEV (reference sequence). With V trimmed by 0 bases and J by 6 bases, 1 base remained unmatched.

This sequence joins TRBV30 and TRBJ2-2, with a possible D match to TRBD2 (6 bases). The CDR3 contains 15 residues. The V and J ends lost 0 bases and 5 bases respectively, with 13 bases between them. From germline, CDR1 is GTSNPN and CDR2 SVGIG (reference sequence). The CDR3 DNA reads TGTGCCTGGAGTGTCTGGGGGGAGAGGACCGGGGAGCTGTTTTTT. Translated, it gives CAWSVWGERTGELFF.